The 13 T cell receptor beta chains below come from one sample, sequenced in a study of PD-1 blockade in classical Hodgkin lymphoma. Time point given: cycle 4 day 1 (C4D1), after more than five weeks of nivolumab. Each patient's relapse followed autologous stem cell transplantation, and brentuximab vedotin exposure varied. Measured with immunoSEQ multiplex PCR; TCRdb has only the in-frame clones, and not every one. The sample carries roughly 17,000 clones, about four fifths recorded once. This material consisted of peripheral blood mononuclear cells (PBMCs), taken before the fourth cycle of nivolumab. The receptors were sampled from a human donor with classical Hodgkin lymphoma.

Concerning this clone itself: The identical CDR3 is also encoded by other nucleotide sequences in the sample. The chain recombines TRBV6-5 with TRBJ1-1; TRBD1 agrees at 11 bases. J was trimmed by 4 bases and V by 6 bases; bases with no gene match: 4. Germline CDR1 MNHEY, CDR2 SVGAGI. The CDR3 spans 14 residues. The CDR3 region is CASRLGTGGTEAFF. CDR3 in DNA: TGTGCCAGCAGACTCGGGACAGGGGGCACTGAAGCTTTCTTT.

This sequence joins TRBV7-8 and TRBJ1-2, with TRBD1 matching 9 bases. The germline gives CDR1 SGHVS, CDR2 FQNEAQ. J gave up 6 bases and V 4 bases, and 9 bases lay outside the gene matches. This CDR3 is 15 amino acids long. CDR3 loop: CASSYRQGGPHGYTF. The CDR3 bases are TGTGCCAGCAGCTACCGACAGGGGGGCCCCCATGGCTACACCTTC. Supplemented by reference TRBV7-8 and TRBJ1-2, the full variable domain reads GAGVSQSPRYKVAKRGQDVALRCDPISGHVSLFWYQQALGQGPEFLTYFQNEAQLDKSGLPSDRFFAERPEGSVSTLKIQRTQQEDSAVYLCASSYRQGGPHGYTFGSGTRLTVV.

As to this clone: The sample carries other DNA sequences with the same CDR3. This chain links TRBV6-6 with TRBJ1-2; TRBD1 matches at 8 bases. V trimming: 7 bases; J trimming: 0 bases; junction bases outside the gene matches: 4. CDR1 is MNHNY and CDR2 is SVGAGI in the germline V gene (reference sequence). The CDR3 loop spans 14 amino acids. In DNA form, the CDR3 reads TGTGCCAGCATTCGGACAGGGCCTAACTATGGCTACACCTTC. The encoded protein is CASIRTGPNYGYTF.

The V gene is TRBV7-9, the J gene TRBJ2-3; D remains ambiguous. The CDR3 extends over 13 amino acids. Germline V CDR1 and CDR2: SEHNR, FQNEAQ (reference sequence). V was pared by 5 bases and J by 1 base, with 7 bases between. DNA for the CDR3: TGTGCCAGCAGCCGACCCGGCACAGATACGCAGTATTTT. This sequence encodes CASSRPGTDTQYF.

The rearrangement links TRBV11-1 to TRBJ2-5; D might be TRBD2 (6 bases). The DNA matches TRBJ2-7 better at its end, which makes the J call doubtful. CDR1 and CDR2 (germline): SGHAT, FQDESV (reference sequence). The CDR3 has 14 residues. The CDR3 DNA reads as TGTGCCAGCAGCTTAGCTGCGGGGAGGTACGAGCAGTACTTC. It specifies CASSLAAGRYEQYF.

This clone has just a few counts. The gene calls are TRBV5-5 and TRBJ1-2; weak D call: TRBD1 (5 bases). Trimming took 4 bases from V and 2 from J, leaving 9 bases between them. Germline CDR1 is SGHKS and CDR2 is YYEKEE (reference sequence). The CDR3 sequence is 13 residues long. The DNA for the CDR3 is TGTGCCAGCAGCCAACCAGGGAACTATGGCTACACCTTC. Translating it yields CASSQPGNYGYTF.

This chain connects TRBV7-8 to TRBJ1-6, with D possibly being TRBD1 (6 bases). Trimming took off 1 base at V and 9 bases at J, with 10 bases between the two ends. The CDR3 length is 14 residues. CDR1 and CDR2 from the germline V gene are SGHVS and FQNEAQ. CDR3 loop: CASSLGQAGSPLHF. In nucleotides, the CDR3 is TGTGCCAGCAGCTTAGGACAGGCGGGTTCACCCCTCCACTTT.

In nucleotides, the CDR3 is TGTGCCAGCAGCTCCGCCCCCGGGAGCGGGGATGGCTACACCTTC. Protein: CASSSAPGSGDGYTF. The chain combines TRBV11-1 with TRBJ1-2; D unresolved. Germline V lookup: CDR1 SGHAT, CDR2 FQDESV (reference sequence). V lost 4 bases and J lost 6, with 18 bases in between. This CDR3 region has 15 residues.

J is TRBJ2-3 and V is TRBV6-5; D remains unclear. There are 14 residues in the CDR3. V lost 6 bases and J 0 bases, leaving 10 bases between the germline ends. Germline V gene sequence: CDR1 MNHEY, CDR2 SVGAGI. The CDR3 DNA reads TGTGCCAGCAGGACGGAGATGAGCACAGATACGCAGTATTTT. Residues: CASRTEMSTDTQYF.

This CDR3 reads CASSRLAGAYEQYF. CDR3 bases: TGTGCCAGTAGCAGACTAGCGGGGGCCTACGAGCAGTACTTC. The V and J genes are TRBV19 and TRBJ2-7; 12 bases agree with TRBD2. After removal of 6 bases from V and 2 bases from J, the junction contained 2 bases not matched to a gene. Germline V gives CDR1 LNHDA, CDR2 SQIVND (reference sequence). The CDR3 has 14 amino acids.

The chain has TRBV7-8 and TRBJ1-1; D may be TRBD1 (6 bases). This CDR3 comprises 16 residues. The germline V and J ends were trimmed by 5 bases and 5 bases, with 21 bases remaining between them. CDR1 is SGHVS and CDR2 is FQNEAQ in the germline V gene. The CDR3: CASSHPEAGGETEAFF. The DNA of the CDR3 is TGTGCCAGCAGCCACCCGGAGGCGGGGGGCGAGACTGAAGCTTTCTTT.

The gene calls are TRBV6-5 and TRBJ1-3, with 8 bases fitting TRBD1. From germline, CDR1 is MNHEY and CDR2 SVGAGI. J was trimmed by 8 bases and V by 0 bases; bases with no gene match: 6. The CDR3 contains 15 residues. As DNA, the CDR3 is TGTGCCAGCAGTTACTCGCCACAGGGGGGGGACACCATATATTTT. Translated: CASSYSPQGGDTIYF.

The V and J genes are TRBV18 and TRBJ2-3, with unresolved D. The germline V and J ends were trimmed by 3 bases and 1 base, with 8 bases remaining between them. The CDR3 totals 14 residues. Germline loops: CDR1 KGHSH, CDR2 LQKENI. This CDR3 is CASSPVDGTDTQYF. The CDR3 region has the DNA TGTGCCAGCTCACCGGTGGATGGCACAGATACGCAGTATTTT. The complete variable domain, with remaining parts taken from reference TRBV18 and TRBJ2-3, reads NAGVMQNPRHLVRRRGQEARLRCSPMKGHSHVYWYRQLPEEGLKFMVYLQKENIIDESGMPKERFSAEFPKEGPSILRIQQVVRGDSAAYFCASSPVDGTDTQYFGPGTRLTVL.